These 8 T cell receptor beta chains were all obtained from the same sample, sequenced in a study of vaccination and CD4 T cells after COVID-19. Treatment of the sample: roughly ten-day PBMC culture with coronavirus spike peptide pools or control peptides (ViraFEST assay). These TCRs' antigens remain unknown. The Oncomine TCR Beta short-read assay was what sequenced the DNA obtained from cultured CD4+ T cells. TCRdb fed the PCR reads into MiXCR, producing one record per CDR3 protein. Counted here are some 11,000 distinct CDR3 sequences, approximately 64% occurring once; the ten biggest clones make up roughly 10%. The sample was CD4+ T cells from blood, cultured in vitro, taken before SARS-CoV-2 vaccination. Receptors originate from a human donor who had recovered from COVID-19.

This rearrangement joins TRBV5-4 to TRBJ2-3; D uncertain. CDR1 SGHNT and CDR2 YYREEE come from the germline V gene (reference sequence). V dropped 4 bases and J dropped 4 bases, with 7 bases sitting between them. The CDR3 loop spans 12 amino acids. The chain's CDR3 is CASSVASDTQYF. For the CDR3, the DNA is TGTGCCAGCAGCGTAGCATCAGATACGCAGTATTTT.

The gene calls are TRBV7-2 and TRBJ2-7, with D maybe TRBD2 (6 bases). CDR3 length: 14 amino acids. CDR1 is SGHTA, CDR2 FQGNSA, per germline. V lost 3 bases, J lost 2 bases, and 11 bases lay in between. The CDR3 loop reads CASSFSGVPYEQYF. As DNA, the CDR3 is TGTGCCAGCAGCTTTTCGGGGGTTCCCTACGAGCAGTACTTC.

The chain links TRBV19 to TRBJ1-1; 7 bases are shared with TRBD1. Trimming removed 6 bases from V and 0 bases from J; junction bases left unmatched: 10. In germline, CDR1 is LNHDA, CDR2 SQIVND (reference sequence). The CDR3 consists of 16 residues. The CDR3, as DNA: TGTGCCAGTAGCGGGGACAGAGGATCTTTGAACACTGAAGCTTTCTTT. As protein: CASSGDRGSLNTEAFF.

The chain joins TRBV19 to TRBJ2-1; 8 bases are shared with TRBD1. This CDR3 contains 13 residues. V was pared by 4 bases and J by 7 bases, with 3 bases of the junction left unmatched. The germline CDR1 and CDR2 sequences are LNHDA and SQIVND (reference sequence). The CDR3 loop is CASSKDRENEQFF. In DNA form, the CDR3 reads TGTGCCAGTAGTAAGGACAGGGAGAATGAGCAGTTCTTC. Filled out from reference TRBV19 and TRBJ2-1, the complete variable domain reads DGGITQSPKYLFRKEGQNVTLSCEQNLNHDAMYWYRQDPGQGLRLIYYSQIVNDFQKGDIAEGYSVSREKKESFPLTVTSAQKNPTAFYLCASSKDRENEQFFGPGTRLTVL.

The rearrangement links TRBV7-8 to TRBJ2-5, with D hard to call. CDR1 is SGHVS and CDR2 is FQNEAQ in the germline V gene. This CDR3 region has 13 residues. Trimming stripped 1 base from V and 2 bases from J, with 5 bases between. CDR3 DNA sequence: TGTGCCAGCAGCTTAGGGGATCAAGAGACCCAGTACTTC. This codes for CASSLGDQETQYF.

This rearrangement joins TRBV6-1 to TRBJ1-5; TRBD1 matches at 8 bases. The CDR3 is made up of 14 amino acids. V dropped 6 bases and J dropped 4; count of bases not matched to a gene: 5. Looked up from germline, CDR1 is MNHNS and CDR2 is SASEGT. CDR3: CASSKQGGNQPQHF. The CDR3, as DNA: TGTGCCAGCAGCAAACAGGGGGGTAATCAGCCCCAGCATTTT.

This chain uses TRBV6-1 with TRBJ1-1; D might be TRBD1 (6 bases). V shed 7 bases and J shed 2 bases, with 14 bases lying between them. The length of the CDR3 is 14 residues. Germline V gives CDR1 MNHNS, CDR2 SASEGT. CDR3 in DNA: TGTGCCAGCACCCGGGACACCTATAACACTGAAGCTTTCTTT. It codes for CASTRDTYNTEAFF.

J is TRBJ2-3 and V is TRBV24-1, with 9 positions matching TRBD2. The junction had 6 bases not matched to a gene; V was cut back by 1 base and J by 2 bases. Per the germline V gene, CDR1 is KGHDR and CDR2 is SFDVKD. This CDR3 has 17 amino acids. The CDR3 coding sequence is TGTGCCACCAGTGATTTCCAGCGGGGGGCCCACACAGATACGCAGTATTTT. Translating it yields CATSDFQRGAHTDTQYF.